Given below is one T cell receptor beta chain in context. Source study methods: Reference gene primer amplification gave estimated nucleated cell counts. Sequencing was performed with immunoSEQ multiplex PCR; in TCRdb, only in-frame clones are kept and a portion is missing. V, J and clone size are taken as reported in that table, and D and trimming were inferred from the DNA itself. The repertoire holds around 82,000 clones, with 80% to 95% as singletons. This record belongs to a study of blood T cell repertoires in COVID-19. Looking at the study overall: Whether acute or convalescent, the COVID-19 samples came from the United States, Italy and Spain. PBMCs, B-cell-depleted T cells, or T cells provided the cDNA or gDNA that made up the material.

Germline V gives CDR1 SGHAT, CDR2 FQDESV (reference sequence). The CDR3 has 13 amino acids. V was trimmed by 3 bases and J by 2 bases, leaving 8 bases between them. Material: peripheral blood. The source of this sequence is a human donor in a cohort sampled during active COVID-19. The chain carries TRBV11-1 and TRBJ2-7; D gene ambiguous. The CDR3 protein is CASSFATTYEQYF. The CDR3 DNA reads as TGTGCCAGCAGCTTCGCGACAACCTACGAGCAGTACTTC. The whole variable domain, remainder taken from reference TRBV11-1 and TRBJ2-7, is EAEVAQSPRYKITEKSQAVAFWCDPISGHATLYWYRQILGQGPELLVQFQDESVVDDSQLPKDRFSAERLKGVDSTLKIQPAELGDSAMYLCASSFATTYEQYFGPGTRLTVT.